These 6 T cell receptor beta chains came from one sample sequenced in a study of T cells after yellow fever vaccination. One entry per CDR3 protein results from TCRdb running MiXCR on the 5' RACE reads. The sample yields over 150,000 distinct CDR3 sequences, 5.5% to 8% seen once. The sequencing used CD4+ T cells sorted from PBMCs, collected on the day of the first yellow fever vaccination. The origin of the receptors is a man in his late teens or twenties who received the YFV17D yellow fever vaccine.

This clonotype was observed a few times. V gene TRBV4-3 combines with J gene TRBJ2-3; 8 bases line up with TRBD2. The CDR3 has 15 amino acids. CDR1 and CDR2 (germline): LGHNA, YSLEER. V lost 0 bases to trimming and J lost 7 bases; unmatched junction nucleotides: 6. This CDR3 is CASSQDSGGLNTQYF. CDR3 DNA: TGCGCCAGCAGCCAAGATTCGGGGGGGCTAAATACGCAGTATTTT.

This clonotype occurred many times. CDR3 bases: TGCAGTGCCGGCATCTGGACAGGGGGCAACTACGAGCAGTACTTC. Translated, it gives CSAGIWTGGNYEQYF. V is TRBV20-1 and J is TRBJ2-7, with TRBD1 matching over 11 bases. The germline V gene has CDR1 DFQATT and CDR2 SNEGSKA (reference sequence). V shed 6 bases, J shed 3 bases, and the junction held 10 bases outside the gene matches. This CDR3 has 15 amino acids.

This clonotype was picked up many times. This chain joins TRBV28 and TRBJ1-5; D is unclear. Per germline, CDR1 MDHEN and CDR2 SYDVKM. There are 14 residues in the CDR3. Trimming took 2 bases from V and 7 from J, leaving 12 bases between them. The CDR3 here is CASSLRTNGQPQHF. The CDR3 bases are TGTGCCAGCAGTTTAAGGACGAATGGGCAGCCCCAGCATTTT.

J is TRBJ1-4 and V is TRBV19; D not resolved. The V and J ends lost 0 bases and 3 bases respectively, with 11 bases between them. The CDR3 has 16 amino acids. Germline V gene lookup returns CDR1 LNHDA and CDR2 SQIVND (reference sequence). Here the CDR3 DNA reads TGTGCCAGTAGTATAGACCCTGGAGCCGCTAATGAAAAACTGTTTTTT. As protein: CASSIDPGAANEKLFF.

For this clonotype: Just one base apart from a much larger clone, this may be a read error. The chain recombines TRBV6-5 with TRBJ2-7; TRBD1 agrees at 8 bases. CDR1 and CDR2 from the germline V gene are MNHEY and SVGAGI. V was clipped by 0 bases and J by 3 bases; unmatched bases: 7. CDR3 length: 16 amino acids. The DNA for the CDR3 is TGTGCCAGCAGTTACTCGACCGGACAGGGAGGCTACGAGCAGTACTTC. It is translated as CASSYSTGQGGYEQYF.

This chain links TRBV10-3 with TRBJ2-5; 12 bases are a match to TRBD1. The CDR3 totals 16 residues. Germline assignment: CDR1 ENHRY and CDR2 SYGVKD. The trim removed 5 bases at V and 1 base at J, leaving 5 bases unmatched. The CDR3 bases are TGTGCCATCAGTTCCTGGGACAGGGGGCCCCAAGAGACCCAGTACTTC. This sequence encodes CAISSWDRGPQETQYF.